Listed here are 14 T cell receptor beta chains from one sample, sequenced in a study of CD8 T cells in Susac syndrome. Reverse transcription of about 0.5 to 1 ug RNA was carried out with random hexamers. TCRdb reprocessed the immunoSEQ multiplex PCR reads via MiXCR and lists one record per CDR3 protein. This table has hundreds of thousands of distinct CDR3 sequences, approximately 85% appearing once. The sample consisted of CD8+ T cells from PBMCs. The receptors originated from a human donor with multiple sclerosis.

The gene calls are TRBV30 and TRBJ1-1; TRBD1 might be the D (5 bases). Germline lookup yields CDR1 GTSNPN and CDR2 SVGIG (reference sequence). V dropped 5 bases and J dropped 1 base, with 11 bases sitting between them. The CDR3 consists of 13 residues. CDR3 DNA: TGTGCCTGGGAGGGGACTTCGAACACTGAAGCTTTCTTT. It translates to CAWEGTSNTEAFF.

V gene TRBV5-4 combines with J gene TRBJ2-1, with no clear D. V gave up 4 bases and J gave up 0 bases, with 11 bases separating them. CDR3 length: 15 residues. Germline values: CDR1 SGHNT, CDR2 YYREEE (reference sequence). CDR3 sequence reads: CASSRDSISYNEQFF. The CDR3 DNA is TGTGCCAGCAGCCGTGACTCCATCTCCTACAATGAGCAGTTCTTC.

This clonotype has just a few counts. This chain joins TRBV7-2 and TRBJ1-5, with D unclear. The CDR3 extends over 12 amino acids. Germline V gives CDR1 SGHTA, CDR2 FQGNSA. The V end was cut by 4 bases, the J end by 8 bases, with 9 bases between. The CDR3 region is CASSSPLEPQHF. The CDR3 nucleotides are TGTGCCAGCAGCTCGCCTTTGGAGCCCCAGCATTTT. Full variable domain (outside the CDR3, taken from reference TRBV7-2 and TRBJ1-5): GAGVSQSPSNKVTEKGKDVELRCDPISGHTALYWYRQSLGQGLEFLIYFQGNSAPDKSGLPSDRFSAERTGGSVSTLTIQRTQQEDSAVYLCASSSPLEPQHFGDGTRLSIL.

This chain joins TRBV4-1 and TRBJ2-7; D may be TRBD1 (5 bases). The CDR3 loop spans 14 amino acids. Germline V gene data show CDR1 as MGHRA and CDR2 as YSYEKL. Trimming left V 1 base short and J 5 bases short, with 12 bases between. The CDR3 DNA is TGCGCCAGCAGCCAAGGGGCAGGGAACGACGAGCAGTACTTC. This codes for CASSQGAGNDEQYF.

V is TRBV6-6 and J is TRBJ2-3; D not certain. The CDR3 contains 15 residues. Between the trimmed V and J ends, which lost 6 bases and 6 bases, there was a span of 19 bases. Germline CDR1 is MNHNY and CDR2 is SVGAGI (reference sequence). CDR3 sequence (DNA): TGTGCCAGCAGCCCCGGGCGAGGAACAACTGATACGCAGTATTTT. Its protein product is CASSPGRGTTDTQYF.

The chain employs TRBV29-1 and TRBJ2-7; D tentatively fits TRBD1 or TRBD2 (5 bases each). CDR1 is SQVTM and CDR2 is ANQGSEA in the germline V gene. V lost 5 bases and J lost 1, with 9 bases in between. The CDR3 contains 12 residues. This CDR3 reads CSVLEGSYEQYF. CDR3 nucleotide sequence: TGCAGCGTTCTTGAGGGGTCCTACGAGCAGTACTTC.

The chain employs TRBV30 and TRBJ1-1, with D unresolved. Per the germline V gene, CDR1 is GTSNPN and CDR2 is SVGIG (reference sequence). This CDR3 contains 11 residues. V lost 2 bases, J lost 5 bases, and 6 bases lay in between. The DNA for the CDR3 is TGTGCCTGGAGTCCCGGGACTGAAGCTTTCTTT. This encodes CAWSPGTEAFF.

The rearrangement joins TRBV6-5 to TRBJ2-4; D ambiguous. The CDR3 is made up of 14 amino acids. V was shortened by 2 bases and J by 10 bases, with 15 bases between the two germline ends. Germline assignment: CDR1 MNHEY and CDR2 SVGAGI. The CDR3 DNA is TGTGCCAGCAGTTACGGAACCTTCGACGGGATTCAGTACTTC. Encoded protein: CASSYGTFDGIQYF.

The genes are TRBV30 and TRBJ1-4, with 11 bases that match TRBD1. Per the germline V gene, CDR1 is GTSNPN and CDR2 is SVGIG (reference sequence). This CDR3 has 16 amino acids. V lost 3 bases and J lost 7; bases outside the gene matches: 10. CDR3 region: CAWRVTYGTGGEKLFF. Here the CDR3 DNA reads TGTGCCTGGAGAGTTACATACGGGACAGGGGGTGAAAAACTGTTTTTT.

The genes are TRBV29-1 and TRBJ1-2; D remains ambiguous. The V and J ends lost 4 bases and 2 bases respectively, with 11 bases between them. This CDR3 is built from 13 residues. CDR1 and CDR2 from the germline V gene are SQVTM and ANQGSEA. CDR3 sequence: CSVVTGENYGYTF. The CDR3 bases are TGCAGCGTTGTTACCGGGGAGAACTATGGCTACACCTTC.

The rearrangement joins TRBV27 to TRBJ1-1; D may be TRBD1 (6 bases). Trimming removed 3 bases from V and 5 bases from J, with 13 bases in between. Germline CDR1 MNHEY, CDR2 SMNVEV (reference sequence). The CDR3 covers 14 residues. CDR3 bases: TGTGCCAGCAGTTTCACAGGGTCAGGGACTGAAGCTTTCTTT. Amino acid sequence: CASSFTGSGTEAFF.

The chain carries TRBV29-1 and TRBJ1-1; D is unresolved. Germline lookup yields CDR1 SQVTM and CDR2 ANQGSEA. V lost 2 bases, J lost 6 bases, and 4 bases lay in between. CDR3 length equals 10 residues. The CDR3 nucleotides read TGCAGCGTTGAAACCGCTGAAGCTTTCTTT. Translating gives CSVETAEAFF.

The rearrangement joins TRBV19 to TRBJ1-1; 8 bases match TRBD1. The CDR3 runs to 12 residues. V was pared by 11 bases and J by 1 base, with 3 bases of the junction left unmatched. Germline V lookup: CDR1 LNHDA, CDR2 SQIVND (reference sequence). The CDR3 DNA follows: TGTGCCGCCGGGACAGGGAACACTGAAGCTTTCTTT. Residues: CAAGTGNTEAFF.

The chain employs TRBV3-1 and TRBJ1-2; 10 bases match TRBD1. CDR3 length equals 13 residues. Germline V lookup: CDR1 LGHDT, CDR2 YNNKEL (reference sequence). The trim removed 0 bases at V and 14 bases at J, leaving 6 bases unmatched. The CDR3 loop reads CASSQDIDRGQTF. Here the CDR3 DNA reads TGTGCCAGCAGCCAAGACATTGACAGGGGGCAGACCTTC.